The clone carrying this T cell receptor (beta chain) appeared many times. Its target is unknown. This specimen comes from a study of spatial heterogeneity in lung cancer. Study summary: Unique TCR and UMI combinations averaged more than ten appearances each in raw reads.

Regarding time point: sample taken at primary tumor resection. No cell sorting; template was whole RNA from tumor, lung tissue or PBMC. CDR3 length: 12 residues. Germline CDR1 SGHVS, CDR2 FQNEAQ. Trimming shortened V by 3 bases and J by 6 bases, and 5 bases separated the two germline ends. Study-wide findings and caveats: TCRs found ubiquitously expanded in tumor appeared in blood more at resection than at follow-up.

TCRdb analysed the 5' RACE reads with MiXCR anew, one entry per CDR3 protein. The sample shows about 23,000 distinct CDR3 sequences, about 4.7% of them seen only once. The sequencing used PBMCs, collected at surgery. The clonotype originates from a male donor with early-stage non-small cell lung cancer. The rearrangement uses TRBV7-8 and TRBJ2-2; no clear D. CDR3 coding DNA: TGTGCCAGCAGCTTGTGGTCCGGGGAGCTGTTTTTT. It translates to CASSLWSGELFF.